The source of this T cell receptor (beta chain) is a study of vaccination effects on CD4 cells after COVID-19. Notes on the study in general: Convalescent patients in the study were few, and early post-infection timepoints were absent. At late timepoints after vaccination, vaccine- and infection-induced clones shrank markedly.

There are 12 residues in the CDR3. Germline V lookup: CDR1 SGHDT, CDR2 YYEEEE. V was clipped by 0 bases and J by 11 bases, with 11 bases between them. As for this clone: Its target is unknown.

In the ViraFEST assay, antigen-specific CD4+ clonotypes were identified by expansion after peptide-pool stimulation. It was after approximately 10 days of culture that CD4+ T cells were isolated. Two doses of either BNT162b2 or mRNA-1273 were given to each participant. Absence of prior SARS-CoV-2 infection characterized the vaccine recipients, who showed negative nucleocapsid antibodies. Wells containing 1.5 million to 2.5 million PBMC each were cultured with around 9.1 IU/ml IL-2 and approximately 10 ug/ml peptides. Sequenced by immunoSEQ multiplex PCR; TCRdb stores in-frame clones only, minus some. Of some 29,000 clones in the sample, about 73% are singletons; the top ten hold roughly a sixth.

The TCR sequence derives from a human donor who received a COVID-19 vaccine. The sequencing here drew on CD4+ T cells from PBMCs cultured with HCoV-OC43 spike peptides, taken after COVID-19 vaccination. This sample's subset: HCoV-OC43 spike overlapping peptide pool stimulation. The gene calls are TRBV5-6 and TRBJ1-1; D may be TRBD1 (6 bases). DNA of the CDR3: TGTGCCAGCAGCTTGGACAGGGTCGAGGCTTTCTTT. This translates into CASSLDRVEAFF.